The rows below give T cell receptor beta chains drawn from one sample of a study of T cell responses to AZD1222 COVID-19 vaccine. Repertoires were generated with immunoSEQ multiplex PCR, while TCRdb's copy carries only in-frame clones and drops some. This repertoire shows some 150,000 clones, around 90% found once; its top ten account for roughly 1.7%. The sample here was peripheral blood, taken 28 days after the second AZD1222 dose. These receptors all stem from an adult who received the AZD1222 COVID-19 vaccine. CDR3s leave out the opening cysteine and the closing phenylalanine or tryptophan.

J gene | V gene | CDR3 protein
TRBJ2-7 | TRBV10-3 | AISEPRLAGPREQY
TRBJ2-5 | TRBV19 | ASTTGGQETQY
TRBJ1-1 | TRBV20-1 | SASSPIEAF
TRBJ1-3 | TRBV27 | ASSFGAGNTIY
TRBJ1-6 | TRBV2 | ASSEVEAMGIWALH
TRBJ2-7 | TRBV6-5 | ASSPSYEQY
TRBJ2-7 | TRBV7-2 | ASSLSTSSYEQY
TRBJ1-2 | TRBV4-3 | ASTNYGAGYGYT
TRBJ2-5 | TRBV4-1 | ASSHPQGLAGDGRETQY
TRBJ2-7 | TRBV9 | ASSSGEGTAAYEQY
TRBJ2-5 | TRBV4-3 | ASSRDRQETQY
TRBJ1-4 | TRBV4-2 | ASSQDDGTLVSNEKLF
TRBJ1-3 | TRBV2 | ASRGWEGNTIY
TRBJ1-3 | TRBV30 | AWTPGWESGNTIY
TRBJ1-2 | TRBV6-5 | ASRLGQATGGYT
TRBJ1-5 | TRBV28 | ASSSGDRVNQPQH
TRBJ2-3 | TRBV7-2 | ASSLGGTSTDTQY
TRBJ2-3 | TRBV5-1 | ASSLSPPMTDTQY
TRBJ1-1 | TRBV19 | ASRREFMNTEAF
TRBJ2-3 | TRBV29-1 | SVEDRTSGRDTDTQY
TRBJ2-5 | TRBV5-1 | ASSLGAGDAETQY
TRBJ1-2 | TRBV19 | ASSIQGQGLYGYT
TRBJ1-4 | TRBV7-8 | ASSLARLPMTGATNEKLF
TRBJ1-6 | TRBV30 | AWSSYNSPLH
TRBJ2-1 | TRBV7-9 | ASSPRAGYNEQF
TRBJ1-1 | TRBV6-2/TRBV6-3 | ASSHPGQPNTEAF
TRBJ1-5 | TRBV18 | ASSPSHNQPQH
TRBJ2-7 | TRBV15 | ASSPGTDSYEQY
TRBJ2-1 | TRBV27 | ASRGNTYNEQF
TRBJ1-1 | TRBV5-5 | ASSLLNTEAF
TRBJ1-3 | TRBV28 | ASSLGSGVRNTIY
TRBJ2-5 | TRBV3-1/TRBV3-2 | ASSQEARSGWAQY
TRBJ2-1 | TRBV18 | ASSLYGSEQF
TRBJ2-5 | TRBV28 | ASSLGETQY
TRBJ1-1 | TRBV6-2/TRBV6-3 | ASSYPFLRAEAF
TRBJ1-1 | TRBV5-1 | ASSLGIDTRGDEAF
TRBJ2-7 | TRBV12-2 | ASRKGTGGYEQY
TRBJ1-2 | TRBV30 | AWRQEIFYGYT
TRBJ2-7 | TRBV2 | ASKREQIYEQY
TRBJ2-4 | TRBV4-1 | ASSQVLGDAKNIQY
TRBJ1-6 | TRBV30 | AWRATSSYNSPLH
TRBJ1-1 | TRBV6-5 | ASSPMGVPRTEAF
TRBJ1-2 | TRBV7-2 | ASSLVGGEYGYT
TRBJ2-7 | TRBV5-8 | ASSLHRVMAYEQY
TRBJ2-7 | TRBV2 | ASSRRGGQGLVEQY
TRBJ2-1 | TRBV7-2 | ASSLLAGGYNEQF
TRBJ2-1 | TRBV2 | ASSEGDLVVQNEQF
TRBJ1-2 | TRBV7-9 | ASSPGTANYGYT
TRBJ1-2 | TRBV4-2 | ASSQGGQGVTYGYT
TRBJ1-2 | TRBV29-1 | SVEDQGPSTGKANYGYT
TRBJ1-1 | TRBV2 | ASRAGTRGTEAF
TRBJ2-7 | TRBV18 | ASSPGTGLFEQY
TRBJ2-3 | TRBV7-2 | ASSPGLAGHTDTQY